This TCR beta chain was recovered during a study of T cells after yellow fever vaccination. MiXCR was run by TCRdb on the 5' RACE reads, yielding one entry per CDR3 protein. The profile covers 450,000 to 650,000 distinct CDR3 sequences, with roughly 22% appearing a single time and roughly a sixth taken by the ten largest. Study outcomes and limitations: The study found a weaker secondary response that peaked faster, day 5 versus 15.

CDR1 is KGHDR and CDR2 is SFDVKD in the germline V gene. After removal of 4 bases from V and 3 bases from J, the junction contained 7 bases not matched to a gene. This CDR3 region has 15 residues. At least ten counts were recorded for this clonotype. Its antigen is currently unknown. The specimen was PBMCs, collected roughly 20 days after the first yellow fever vaccination. The rearrangement uses TRBV24-1 and TRBJ2-5, with 7 bases identical to TRBD2. The clonotype originates from a man between 18 and 35 years old who received the YFV17D yellow fever vaccine. In DNA, the CDR3 is TGTGCCACCAGTGACTCGGGGGGTCTAGAAGAGACCCAGTACTTC. Its translation is CATSDSGGLEETQYF.